Following are 5 T cell receptor beta chains from one sample sequenced in a study of CD8 T cells in ankylosing spondylitis. TCRdb recomputed calls from the 5' RACE reads with MiXCR, one row per CDR3 protein. The table lists some 140,000 distinct CDR3 sequences, roughly 8.3% of them singletons. The sample taken for sequencing was synovial fluid, either unsorted or a sorted T cell fraction (not recorded which). Every receptor here comes from a male donor with ankylosing spondylitis.

This clonotype was seen ten or more times. The chain is built from TRBV12-3 or TRBV12-4 and TRBJ1-1; D not certain. V was shortened by 2 bases and J by 0 bases, with 7 bases between the two germline ends. CDR3 size: 14 residues. The DNA of the CDR3 is TGTGCCAGCAGTTTAACGGGGATGAACACTGAAGCTTTCTTT. Protein: CASSLTGMNTEAFF.

The table lists this clonotype with many counts. This chain connects TRBV7-2 to TRBJ2-5, with D perhaps TRBD1 (5 bases). Trimming removed 1 base at V and 5 bases at J, with 11 bases between. This CDR3 comprises 14 residues. Germline CDR1 reads SGHTA; CDR2 reads FQGNSA. The CDR3, as DNA: TGTGCCAGCAGCTTAGGAGTAGGGGCCGAGACCCAGTACTTC. Its protein is CASSLGVGAETQYF.

Only a few counts were recorded for this clonotype. V is TRBV4-2 and J is TRBJ2-1, with 8 bases matching TRBD1. J lost 1 base, V lost 0 bases, and 5 bases had no gene match. The CDR3 covers 17 residues. The V gene's germline CDR1 is LGHNA and CDR2 YNFKEQ. CDR3 in amino acids: CASSQDFGTGSYNEQFF. CDR3 bases: TGTGCCAGCAGCCAAGATTTTGGGACAGGATCCTACAATGAGCAGTTCTTC.

The J gene is TRBJ1-3, the V gene TRBV11-2; D may be TRBD1 (5 bases). V lost 4 bases, J lost 1 base, and 11 bases lay in between. Germline CDR1 reads SGHAT; CDR2 reads FQNNGV. The CDR3 runs to 15 residues. The CDR3 loop is CASSSTGQSGNTIYF. For the CDR3, the DNA is TGTGCCAGCAGCTCAACCGGACAATCTGGAAACACCATATATTTT.

This clonotype was counted at least ten times. CDR3 in DNA: TGTGCCAGCAGCGCACGGGACTCGCGGTTTGAGCAGTTCTTC. This codes for CASSARDSRFEQFF. V gene TRBV7-8 combines with J gene TRBJ2-1; a possible D gene is TRBD2 (6 bases). The CDR3 is 14 residues long. Trimming left V 5 bases short and J 9 bases short, with 17 bases between. Germline loops: CDR1 SGHVS, CDR2 FQNEAQ.